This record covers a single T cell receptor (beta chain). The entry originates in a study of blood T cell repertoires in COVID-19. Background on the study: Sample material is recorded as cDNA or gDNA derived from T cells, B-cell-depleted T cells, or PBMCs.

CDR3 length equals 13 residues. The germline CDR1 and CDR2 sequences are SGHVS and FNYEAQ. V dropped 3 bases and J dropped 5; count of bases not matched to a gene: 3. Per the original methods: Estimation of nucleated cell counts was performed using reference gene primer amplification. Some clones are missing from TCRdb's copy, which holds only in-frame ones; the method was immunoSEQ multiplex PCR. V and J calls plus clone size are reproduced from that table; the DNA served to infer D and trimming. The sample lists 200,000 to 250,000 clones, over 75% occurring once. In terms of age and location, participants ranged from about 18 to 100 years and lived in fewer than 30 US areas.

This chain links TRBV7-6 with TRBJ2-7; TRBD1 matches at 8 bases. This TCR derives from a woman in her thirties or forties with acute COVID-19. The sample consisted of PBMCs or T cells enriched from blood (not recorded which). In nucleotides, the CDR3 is TGTGCCAGCAGCTTTGGGACAGGTAACGAGCAGTACTTC. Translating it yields CASSFGTGNEQYF.